The rows below give T cell receptor beta chains drawn from one sample of a study of circulating and synovial CD4+ cells in juvenile arthritis. Here immunoSEQ multiplex PCR was the method, and the copy in TCRdb shows in-frame clones only, minus some. The sample holds about 16,000 clones, around 91% seen once. Source material: CD4+ T cells from blood. The origin of the receptors is a human donor with juvenile idiopathic arthritis. Each CDR3 is given with its conserved first and last residue. D genes are given only for firm matches.

>TRBD2|TRBV4-3|TRBJ2-3
CASSPGGHTQYF
>TRBD1|TRBV19|TRBJ1-1
CASNPQGGNTEAFF
>-|TRBV7-2|TRBJ2-3
CASSSGVYTQYF
>-|TRBV9|TRBJ1-4
CASSVGRVNEKLFF
>-|TRBV7-8|TRBJ2-5
CASSSDSLGAETQYF
>-|TRBV21-1|TRBJ1-3
CASSNGGAGNTIYF
>TRBD2|TRBV7-6|TRBJ2-2
CASKLGTSDTGELFF
>TRBD1|TRBV9|TRBJ1-2
CASRTGMLGGYTF
>TRBD1|TRBV2|TRBJ2-5
CASRRTGLETQYF
>TRBD2|TRBV7-8|TRBJ2-3
CASSLSGTSGRAPDTQYF
>-|TRBV7-3|TRBJ2-3
CASSRGTGGIDTQYF
>TRBD2|TRBV10-3|TRBJ2-3
CAISDSSGGGTQYF
>TRBD2|TRBV5-1|TRBJ2-2
CASSRTSGNTGELFF
>TRBD1|TRBV11-2|TRBJ1-5
CASSQGDGTVPQPQHF
>-|TRBV29-1|TRBJ1-1
CSVSNTEAFF
>TRBD1|TRBV6-5|TRBJ1-4
CASRQAGGRNEKLFF
>-|TRBV7-2|TRBJ1-4
CASSGRGVGIEKLFF
>-|TRBV7-9|TRBJ1-1
CASSNRDTEAFF
>TRBD2|TRBV27|TRBJ2-7
CASSLKGLAGVYEQYF
>TRBD2|TRBV11-3|TRBJ2-1
CASSLDSRLAEQFF
>-|TRBV27|TRBJ2-7
CASSSRPWTKGEQYF
>TRBD1|TRBV10-3|TRBJ1-1
CAISGTGRTEAFF
>TRBD2|TRBV7-9|TRBJ2-7
CASSPGLAGHEQYF
>-|TRBV2|TRBJ1-3
CASSPRDSGNTIYF
>-|TRBV19|TRBJ1-4
CASSTYREANEKLFF
>-|TRBV5-1|TRBJ1-1
CASSWGGDLAFF
>TRBD1|TRBV27|TRBJ1-5
CASSDSGTGPMSNQPQHF
>TRBD2|TRBV25-1|TRBJ2-1
CASSGTGLGYNEQFF
>-|TRBV6-5|TRBJ1-1
CASTGTLDPNTEAFF
>-|TRBV9|TRBJ1-6
CASSVSVSSDKSPLHF
>-|TRBV5-4|TRBJ2-1
CASSLRTAHNEQFF
>TRBD1|TRBV4-3|TRBJ1-1
CASRLQGGNTEAFF
>-|TRBV5-1|TRBJ2-7
CASQGRGGPSYEQYF